The present T cell receptor beta chain was sequenced within a study of radiotherapy plus CTLA-4 blockade in lung cancer. Study information: Disease control was seen in 30% to 35% of patients, objective responses in roughly 17%.

Receiving focal radiation plus CTLA-4 blockade with ipilimumab were patients who had chemo-refractory metastatic non-small-cell lung cancer. Sequencing was performed with immunoSEQ multiplex PCR; in TCRdb, only in-frame clones are kept and a portion is missing. The sample lists about 80,000 clones, around 76% seen once, with approximately 22% in the top ten. The CDR3 runs 15 residues. Germline trimming cut 7 bases from V and 1 base from J; bases unmatched to any gene: 6. CDR1 is SNHLY, CDR2 FYNNEI, per germline. The clonotype was recovered from a human donor with non-small cell lung cancer whose response to radiotherapy plus ipilimumab could not be evaluated. Some clones in this sample may be carry-over from other donors' samples. V gene TRBV2 combines with J gene TRBJ2-2; 7 bases are a match to TRBD1. The sample consisted of peripheral blood, taken from a patient treated with radiotherapy plus ipilimumab. CDR3 nucleotide sequence: TGTGCCAGCACGACCGGGACAGTGAACACCGGGGAGCTGTTTTTT. Protein: CASTTGTVNTGELFF.